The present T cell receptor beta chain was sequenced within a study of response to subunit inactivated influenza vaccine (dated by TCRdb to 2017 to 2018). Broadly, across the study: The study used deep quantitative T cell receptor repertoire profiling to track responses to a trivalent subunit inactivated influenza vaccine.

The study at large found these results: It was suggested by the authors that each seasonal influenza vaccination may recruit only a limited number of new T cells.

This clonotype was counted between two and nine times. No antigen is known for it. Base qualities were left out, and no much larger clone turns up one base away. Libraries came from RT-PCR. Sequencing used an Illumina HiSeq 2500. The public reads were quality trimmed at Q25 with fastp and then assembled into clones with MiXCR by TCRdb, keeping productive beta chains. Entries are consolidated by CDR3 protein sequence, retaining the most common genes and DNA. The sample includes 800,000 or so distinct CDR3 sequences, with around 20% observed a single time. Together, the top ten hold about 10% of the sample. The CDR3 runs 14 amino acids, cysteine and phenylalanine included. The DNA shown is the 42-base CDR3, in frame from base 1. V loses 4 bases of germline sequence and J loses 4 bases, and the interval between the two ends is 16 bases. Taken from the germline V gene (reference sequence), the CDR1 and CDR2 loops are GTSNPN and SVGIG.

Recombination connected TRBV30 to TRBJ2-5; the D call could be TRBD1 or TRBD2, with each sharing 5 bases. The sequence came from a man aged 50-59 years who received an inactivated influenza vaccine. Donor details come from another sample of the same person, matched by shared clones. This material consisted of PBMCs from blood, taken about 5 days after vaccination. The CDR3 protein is CAWILRDRTETQYF. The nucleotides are TGTGCCTGGATTCTCCGGGACCGGACAGAGACCCAGTACTTC. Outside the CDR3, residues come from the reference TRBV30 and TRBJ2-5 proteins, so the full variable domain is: SQTIHQWPATLVQPVGSPLSLECTVEGTSNPNLYWYRQAAGRGLQLLFYSVGIGQISSEVPQNLSASRPQDRQFILSSKKLLLSDSGFYLCAWILRDRTETQYFGPGTRLLVL.